Below, one T cell receptor (beta chain) is given with its context. This entry comes from a study of T cell responses to AZD1222 COVID-19 vaccine. This table comes from immunoSEQ multiplex PCR, and its TCRdb copy is limited to in-frame clones, with some not included. The data contain more than 110,000 clones, roughly 92% of them singletons. V shed 1 base and J 6 bases; nucleotides not matched to a gene: 3. The CDR3 has 15 residues. CDR1 MGHRA and CDR2 YSYEKL come from the germline V gene. The source of this sequence is an adult in good health. The sample here was peripheral blood, taken on day 0 of AZD1222 vaccination. The rearrangement uses TRBV4-1 and TRBJ1-4, with 9 bases that match TRBD1. CDR3 protein: CASSQGDREDEKLFF. Written as DNA, the CDR3 is TGCGCCAGCAGCCAAGGGGACAGGGAAGATGAAAAACTGTTTTTT.